The 4 T cell receptor beta chains in this list originate from one sample, sequenced in a study of T cell repertoires in cytomegalovirus infection. No antigen is known for these receptors. TCRdb analysed the reads with MiXCR anew, one entry per CDR3 protein. This table has hundreds of thousands of distinct CDR3 sequences, roughly a third appearing once. The source was cultured PBMCs, collected from culture after CMV antigen stimulation. The receptors stem from a human donor in good health (CMV status not recorded). Some clones in this sample may be carry-over from other donors' samples.

This chain joins TRBV7-9 and TRBJ2-5; TRBD2 matches at 13 bases. Germline V gene lookup returns CDR1 SEHNR and CDR2 FQNEAQ (reference sequence). Trimming removed 1 base from V and 1 base from J; junction bases left unmatched: 3. This CDR3 has 17 residues. The CDR3 DNA reads TGTGCCAGCAGCTTAGGACTAGCGGGAGGTGCCCAAGAGACCCAGTACTTC. Protein sequence: CASSLGLAGGAQETQYF.

This clonotype has ten or more counts. The J gene is TRBJ2-3, the V gene TRBV7-6; 9 bases map to TRBD2. V trimming: 4 bases; J trimming: 4 bases; junction bases outside the gene matches: 3. The CDR3 covers 14 residues. Per the germline V gene, CDR1 is SGHVS and CDR2 is FNYEAQ. The CDR3 DNA sequence: TGTGCCAGCAGCTCTAGCGGGAAGGCAGATACGCAGTATTTT. This sequence encodes CASSSSGKADTQYF.

J is TRBJ2-1 and V is TRBV7-3, with D possibly being TRBD1 or TRBD2 (5 bases each). With 1 base removed from V and 7 bases from J, the gap between germline ends came to 8 bases. The CDR3 contains 13 residues. From germline, CDR1 is SGHTA and CDR2 FQGTGA. The CDR3 sequence: CASSLRGWNEQFF. The DNA for the CDR3 is TGTGCCAGCAGCTTAAGGGGGTGGAATGAGCAGTTCTTC.

The chain recombines TRBV7-2 with TRBJ1-5; D is possibly TRBD1 (6 bases). CDR3 length: 13 amino acids. Trimming took 4 bases from V and 6 from J, leaving 10 bases between them. Germline V lookup: CDR1 SGHTA, CDR2 FQGNSA. CDR3 in DNA: TGTGCCAGCAGCTCGACAGGAGCTCAGCCCCAGCATTTT. Its translation: CASSSTGAQPQHF.